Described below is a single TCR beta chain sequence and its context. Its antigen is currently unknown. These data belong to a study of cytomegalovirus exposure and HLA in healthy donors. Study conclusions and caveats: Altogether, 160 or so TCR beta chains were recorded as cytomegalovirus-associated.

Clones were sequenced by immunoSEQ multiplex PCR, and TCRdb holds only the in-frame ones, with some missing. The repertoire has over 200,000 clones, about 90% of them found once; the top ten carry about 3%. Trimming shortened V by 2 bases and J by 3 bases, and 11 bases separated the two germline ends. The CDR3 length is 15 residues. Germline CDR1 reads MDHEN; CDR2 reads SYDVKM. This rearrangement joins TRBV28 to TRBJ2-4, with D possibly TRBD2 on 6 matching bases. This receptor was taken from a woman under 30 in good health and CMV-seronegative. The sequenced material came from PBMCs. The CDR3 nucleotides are TGTGCCAGCAGTTTAGCGGGGTTGGTCAAAAACATTCAGTACTTC. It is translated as CASSLAGLVKNIQYF.